A selection of T cell receptor beta chains follows, all from one sample in a study of OX40 agonist ivuxolimab in advanced cancers. Libraries were prepared by immunoSEQ multiplex PCR; TCRdb keeps only in-frame clonotypes and omits some of them. This table holds tens of thousands of clones, approximately 93% found once. Here the sequenced sample was CD4+ or CD8+ T cells sorted from blood, taken in a trial of the OX40 agonist ivuxolimab. Receptors originate from an adult with an advanced solid tumor such as melanoma, head and neck, liver or kidney cancer. Each CDR3 is given with its conserved first and last residue. The order of the fields is CDR3 length, J gene, clone size, D gene, V gene, CDR3 protein, CDR3 DNA. A D gene is named only where the DNA matches it firmly. Some rows mark clone size as missing; the rest say once, few, many or name a class of expanded clone.

len: 21; j_gene: TRBJ1-1; abundance: -; d_gene: TRBD1; v_gene: TRBV27; CDR3aa: CASSLLGPPRTGAARSAEAFF; CDR3nt: TGTGCCAGCAGTTTATTGGGCCCTCCCCGGACAGGGGCGGCTCGGAGCGCTGAAGCTTTCTTT
len: 15; j_gene: TRBJ1-5; abundance: -; d_gene: TRBD1; v_gene: TRBV19; CDR3aa: CASRKTTGATQPQHF; CDR3nt: TGTGCCAGTAGAAAAACTACAGGGGCAACTCAGCCCCAGCATTTT
len: 15; j_gene: TRBJ2-5; abundance: -; d_gene: TRBD1; v_gene: TRBV28; CDR3aa: CASSPGQGARETQYF; CDR3nt: TGTGCCAGCAGCCCCGGGCAGGGGGCACGAGAGACCCAGTACTTC
len: 16; j_gene: TRBJ2-3; abundance: -; d_gene: -; v_gene: TRBV4-1; CDR3aa: CASSHPPQGSTDTQYF; CDR3nt: TGCGCCAGCAGCCACCCCCCGCAGGGCAGCACAGATACGCAGTATTTT
len: 14; j_gene: TRBJ1-3; abundance: -; d_gene: -; v_gene: TRBV13; CDR3aa: CASSFGRAGNTIYF; CDR3nt: TGTGCCAGCAGCTTCGGCAGGGCCGGAAACACCATATATTTT
len: 14; j_gene: TRBJ1-1; abundance: once; d_gene: -; v_gene: TRBV15; CDR3aa: CATSRGVGQTEAFF; CDR3nt: TGTGCCACCAGCAGAGGGGTCGGACAGACTGAAGCTTTCTTT
len: 12; j_gene: TRBJ1-5; abundance: -; d_gene: -; v_gene: TRBV27; CDR3aa: CASSFQNQPQHF; CDR3nt: TGTGCCAGCAGTTTCCAAAATCAGCCCCAGCATTTT
len: 14; j_gene: TRBJ2-7; abundance: -; d_gene: -; v_gene: TRBV7-9; CDR3aa: CASSAPGHLYEQYF; CDR3nt: TGTGCCAGCAGCGCCCCGGGACACCTATACGAGCAGTACTTC
len: 12; j_gene: TRBJ2-7; abundance: -; d_gene: -; v_gene: TRBV13; CDR3aa: CASSANRDEQYF; CDR3nt: TGTGCCAGCAGCGCCAACAGGGACGAGCAGTACTTC
len: 11; j_gene: TRBJ2-7; abundance: -; d_gene: -; v_gene: TRBV28; CDR3aa: CASSLTYEQYF; CDR3nt: TGTGCCAGCAGTTTAACCTACGAGCAGTACTTC
len: 13; j_gene: TRBJ2-7; abundance: -; d_gene: -; v_gene: TRBV6-1; CDR3aa: CASSPGDAYEQYF; CDR3nt: TGTGCCAGCAGCCCTGGTGATGCCTACGAGCAGTACTTC
len: 14; j_gene: TRBJ2-3; abundance: -; d_gene: -; v_gene: TRBV27; CDR3aa: CASSLIISTDTQYF; CDR3nt: TGTGCCAGCAGTTTGATCATTAGCACAGATACGCAGTATTTT
len: 14; j_gene: TRBJ2-7; abundance: once; d_gene: TRBD1; v_gene: TRBV6-5; CDR3aa: CASSYGTGGYEQYF; CDR3nt: TGTGCCAGCAGTTACGGGACAGGCGGTTACGAGCAGTACTTC
len: 13; j_gene: TRBJ2-7; abundance: -; d_gene: -; v_gene: TRBV11-2; CDR3aa: CASSLGTSYEQYF; CDR3nt: TGTGCCAGCAGCTTAGGGACATCCTACGAGCAGTACTTC
len: 12; j_gene: TRBJ1-2; abundance: -; d_gene: -; v_gene: TRBV29-1; CDR3aa: CSVEGPSYGYTF; CDR3nt: TGCAGCGTTGAAGGCCCTTCCTATGGCTACACCTTC
len: 16; j_gene: TRBJ2-3; abundance: -; d_gene: TRBD1; v_gene: TRBV28; CDR3aa: CASSQSLQGVTDTQYF; CDR3nt: TGTGCCAGCAGCCAAAGCCTACAGGGGGTCACAGATACGCAGTATTTT
len: 16; j_gene: TRBJ1-2; abundance: -; d_gene: -; v_gene: TRBV7-9; CDR3aa: CASSLRDSGDHYGYTF; CDR3nt: TGTGCCAGCAGCTTAAGGGACTCAGGGGACCACTATGGCTACACCTTC
len: 15; j_gene: TRBJ1-5; abundance: -; d_gene: -; v_gene: TRBV29-1; CDR3aa: CSVEDLRQKYQPQHF; CDR3nt: TGCAGCGTTGAAGATCTTCGGCAAAAATATCAGCCCCAGCATTTT
len: 14; j_gene: TRBJ2-5; abundance: -; d_gene: -; v_gene: TRBV14; CDR3aa: CASSQEREVETQYF; CDR3nt: TGTGCCAGCAGCCAGGAAAGGGAGGTCGAGACCCAGTACTTC
len: 17; j_gene: TRBJ1-1; abundance: -; d_gene: TRBD1; v_gene: TRBV7-9; CDR3aa: CASSFWGQGARGGEAFF; CDR3nt: TGTGCCAGCAGCTTTTGGGGACAGGGGGCGCGGGGTGGTGAAGCTTTCTTT
len: 14; j_gene: TRBJ1-1; abundance: -; d_gene: -; v_gene: TRBV6-1; CDR3aa: CATSGEVGNTEAFF; CDR3nt: TGTGCCACTTCAGGGGAAGTCGGGAACACTGAAGCTTTCTTT
len: 13; j_gene: TRBJ2-4; abundance: -; d_gene: TRBD1; v_gene: TRBV9; CDR3aa: CASSPRTGHIQYF; CDR3nt: TGTGCCAGCAGCCCAAGGACAGGGCACATTCAGTACTTC
len: 16; j_gene: TRBJ1-4; abundance: -; d_gene: TRBD1; v_gene: TRBV19; CDR3aa: CASSIVPGQGYEKLFF; CDR3nt: TGTGCCAGTAGTATAGTACCGGGACAGGGATATGAAAAACTGTTTTTT
len: 16; j_gene: TRBJ1-1; abundance: -; d_gene: TRBD1; v_gene: TRBV4-1; CDR3aa: CASSQALGQGNTEAFF; CDR3nt: TGCGCCAGCAGCCAGGCCCTGGGACAGGGGAACACTGAAGCTTTCTTT
len: 18; j_gene: TRBJ2-3; abundance: -; d_gene: TRBD2; v_gene: TRBV7-9; CDR3aa: CASSLRSSGADLTDTQYF; CDR3nt: TGTGCCAGCAGCTTACGGTCTAGCGGGGCGGACCTAACGGATACGCAGTATTTT
len: 14; j_gene: TRBJ1-1; abundance: -; d_gene: -; v_gene: TRBV4-1; CDR3aa: CASSQKQGDTEAFF; CDR3nt: TGCGCCAGCAGCCAGAAACAGGGAGACACTGAAGCTTTCTTT
len: 14; j_gene: TRBJ1-6; abundance: -; d_gene: -; v_gene: TRBV7-3; CDR3aa: CASSLAGRNSPLHF; CDR3nt: TGTGCCAGCAGCTTAGCAGGAAGAAATTCACCCCTCCACTTT
len: 13; j_gene: TRBJ2-7; abundance: -; d_gene: -; v_gene: TRBV7-9; CDR3aa: CASSPPLGYEQYF; CDR3nt: TGTGCCAGCAGCCCCCCACTCGGCTACGAGCAGTACTTC
len: 15; j_gene: TRBJ2-5; abundance: -; d_gene: TRBD1; v_gene: TRBV7-9; CDR3aa: CASSLPDRGGETQYF; CDR3nt: TGTGCCAGCAGCTTGCCGGACAGGGGAGGGGAGACCCAGTACTTC
len: 15; j_gene: TRBJ1-2; abundance: -; d_gene: -; v_gene: TRBV27; CDR3aa: CASSLGAPRGHGYTF; CDR3nt: TGTGCCAGCAGTTTAGGGGCCCCCCGGGGCCATGGCTACACCTTC
len: 15; j_gene: TRBJ2-2; abundance: -; d_gene: -; v_gene: TRBV2; CDR3aa: CASSEAGPATRELFF; CDR3nt: TGTGCCAGCAGTGAAGCCGGGCCCGCTACCCGGGAGCTGTTTTTT
len: 15; j_gene: TRBJ1-4; abundance: -; d_gene: TRBD1; v_gene: TRBV19; CDR3aa: CASSPDRGTNEKLFF; CDR3nt: TGTGCCAGTAGTCCTGACAGGGGAACTAATGAAAAACTGTTTTTT
len: 17; j_gene: TRBJ2-4; abundance: -; d_gene: TRBD2; v_gene: TRBV15; CDR3aa: CATSVTSGGWTKNIQYF; CDR3nt: TGTGCCACCAGCGTGACTAGCGGGGGGTGGACCAAAAACATTCAGTACTTC
len: 14; j_gene: TRBJ2-7; abundance: once; d_gene: TRBD1; v_gene: TRBV27; CDR3aa: CASRTGTDSYEQYF; CDR3nt: TGTGCCAGCAGGACCGGGACAGACTCCTACGAGCAGTACTTC
len: 12; j_gene: TRBJ2-1; abundance: -; d_gene: TRBD1; v_gene: TRBV5-6; CDR3aa: CASSSGQLAQFF; CDR3nt: TGTGCCAGCAGCTCGGGACAGTTGGCACAGTTCTTC
len: 13; j_gene: TRBJ1-1; abundance: -; d_gene: -; v_gene: TRBV6-5; CDR3aa: CASIRAEGGEAFF; CDR3nt: TGTGCCAGCATACGGGCCGAGGGCGGTGAAGCTTTCTTT
len: 14; j_gene: TRBJ1-1; abundance: once; d_gene: -; v_gene: TRBV4-1; CDR3aa: CASSQDRWGEEAFF; CDR3nt: TGCGCCAGCAGCCAAGATCGCTGGGGAGAGGAAGCTTTCTTT
len: 13; j_gene: TRBJ1-1; abundance: -; d_gene: -; v_gene: TRBV27; CDR3aa: CASSFTVHTEAFF; CDR3nt: TGTGCCAGCAGTTTCACGGTGCACACTGAAGCTTTCTTT
len: 13; j_gene: TRBJ1-1; abundance: -; d_gene: TRBD1; v_gene: TRBV5-1; CDR3aa: CASSQQGLTEAFF; CDR3nt: TGCGCCAGCAGCCAACAGGGGCTCACTGAAGCTTTCTTT
len: 17; j_gene: TRBJ1-1; abundance: -; d_gene: TRBD1; v_gene: TRBV7-9; CDR3aa: CASSPPRPTGTGTEAFF; CDR3nt: TGTGCCAGCAGCCCCCCAAGGCCAACAGGGACAGGCACTGAAGCTTTCTTT
len: 14; j_gene: TRBJ2-7; abundance: -; d_gene: -; v_gene: TRBV11-3; CDR3aa: CASSFYNRSGEQYF; CDR3nt: TGTGCCAGCAGCTTCTATAACCGCTCAGGCGAGCAGTACTTC
len: 14; j_gene: TRBJ1-6; abundance: -; d_gene: -; v_gene: TRBV5-4; CDR3aa: CASSTRDLNSPLHF; CDR3nt: TGTGCCAGCAGCACTCGGGACCTTAATTCACCCCTCCACTTT
len: 13; j_gene: TRBJ1-4; abundance: -; d_gene: -; v_gene: TRBV27; CDR3aa: CASSLAGREKLFF; CDR3nt: TGTGCCAGCAGTTTAGCGGGAAGGGAAAAACTGTTTTTT
len: 15; j_gene: TRBJ2-5; abundance: -; d_gene: -; v_gene: TRBV10-2; CDR3aa: CASEGGGRFGETQYF; CDR3nt: TGCGCCAGCGAGGGAGGGGGACGGTTTGGAGAGACCCAGTACTTC
len: 13; j_gene: TRBJ2-7; abundance: -; d_gene: -; v_gene: TRBV6-5; CDR3aa: CASSYERSYEQYF; CDR3nt: TGTGCCAGCAGTTACGAAAGGAGCTACGAGCAGTACTTC
len: 15; j_gene: TRBJ1-1; abundance: -; d_gene: -; v_gene: TRBV27; CDR3aa: CASASRGSMNTEAFF; CDR3nt: TGTGCCAGCGCAAGCCGGGGCAGTATGAACACTGAAGCTTTCTTT
len: 15; j_gene: TRBJ2-3; abundance: -; d_gene: -; v_gene: TRBV7-8; CDR3aa: CASSLGPPGVDTQYF; CDR3nt: TGTGCCAGCAGCCTGGGGCCCCCGGGGGTCGATACGCAGTATTTT
len: 16; j_gene: TRBJ2-7; abundance: once; d_gene: TRBD2; v_gene: TRBV7-3; CDR3aa: CASSFLNGTSVYEQYF; CDR3nt: TGTGCCAGCAGCTTCCTTAACGGGACTAGCGTTTACGAGCAGTACTTC
len: 15; j_gene: TRBJ1-1; abundance: -; d_gene: -; v_gene: TRBV19; CDR3aa: CASSISIAGNTEAFF; CDR3nt: TGTGCCAGTAGTATCTCTATCGCAGGGAACACTGAAGCTTTCTTT
len: 14; j_gene: TRBJ1-4; abundance: -; d_gene: TRBD1; v_gene: TRBV4-1; CDR3aa: CASRGGQGGEKLFF; CDR3nt: TGCGCCAGCAGGGGGGGACAGGGTGGAGAAAAACTGTTTTTT
len: 15; j_gene: TRBJ2-7; abundance: -; d_gene: TRBD1; v_gene: TRBV2; CDR3aa: CASSVGTGSSYEQYF; CDR3nt: TGTGCCAGCAGTGTGGGGACAGGGTCCTCCTACGAGCAGTACTTC
len: 16; j_gene: TRBJ1-6; abundance: few; d_gene: -; v_gene: TRBV6-5; CDR3aa: CASSYGGGPLIFPLHF; CDR3nt: TGTGCCAGCAGTTACGGCGGAGGCCCCTTGATATTTCCCCTCCACTTT